What follows describes a single T cell receptor (beta chain). The sample comes from a study of identifying expanded T cells in peripheral blood. Sequencing used immunoSEQ multiplex PCR; TCRdb keeps in-frame clones, though not all of them. The sample yields approximately 90,000 clones, approximately 84% seen once. During the collection period, no donor immune events like infections were recorded. The CDR3 has 16 amino acids. Trimming shortened V by 5 bases and J by 1 base, and 17 bases separated the two germline ends. Looked up from germline, CDR1 is SEHNR and CDR2 is FQNEAQ (reference sequence). The chain links TRBV7-9 to TRBJ1-1; D is unclear. The clonotype originates from a person between 18 and 70 years old in good health. The sample taken for sequencing was blood. Here the CDR3 DNA reads TGTGCCAGCAGCCCACCGGGCCTAGCAACGAACACTGAAGCTTTCTTT. It translates to CASSPPGLATNTEAFF. Looking up the rest from reference TRBV7-9 and TRBJ1-1 gives the full variable domain: DTGVSQNPRHKITKRGQNVTFRCDPISEHNRLYWYRQTLGQGPEFLTYFQNEAQLEKSRLLSDRFSAERPKGSFSTLEIQRTEQGDSAMYLCASSPPGLATNTEAFFGQGTRLTVV.